This entry is about one T cell receptor beta chain. These data originate in a study of blood T cell repertoires in COVID-19. Background on the study: The analysed material was cDNA or gDNA that came from T cells, B-cell-depleted T cells, or PBMCs.

The CDR3 is 15 residues long. V lost 4 bases and J lost 0; bases outside the gene matches: 4. How the authors handled the data: Reference gene primers were amplified, and this amplification served to estimate nucleated cell counts. This table comes from immunoSEQ multiplex PCR, and its TCRdb copy is limited to in-frame clones, with some not included. The D gene and trimming were derived from the DNA, and the V and J assignments and clone size from that table. The table lists over 150,000 clones, 65% to 90% of them singletons. The sequenced sample consisted of peripheral blood. The chain employs TRBV5-3 and TRBJ2-1; 7 bases agree with TRBD2. TRBV5-3 is an ORF, with its function uncertain. This TCR was sampled from a woman aged 60 to 75 with COVID-19, enrolled during active disease. The CDR3 loop reads CARSGSGFSYNEQFF. The CDR3 DNA sequence: TGTGCCAGAAGCGGTAGCGGGTTCTCCTACAATGAGCAGTTCTTC.